The source of this TCR beta chain is a study of CD8 T cells in ankylosing spondylitis (dated by TCRdb to 2016 to 2017). Turning to the overall study: The study set out to find disease-linked TCR variants by profiling T cell receptor beta repertoires in ankylosing spondylitis patients and healthy donors. In total, the full study cohort was made up of 100 to 140 healthy donors and 25 ankylosing spondylitis patients. Peripheral blood samples were taken, and synovial fluid was additionally collected from ankylosing spondylitis patients.

The sample was run on an Illumina HiSeq 2500. TCR beta libraries were prepared by quantitative 5'-RACE with molecular barcodes. Processing in the source paper ran as follows. A new computational method based on a probabilistic model of VDJ rearrangement was used to identify disease-linked TCR variants. TCRdb cleaned the public reads at Q25 with fastp, built clones with MiXCR and kept in-frame beta chains. Identical CDR3 proteins give one entry, which carries the most common genes and DNA. The V and J calls come from TCRdb's annotation, not from the publication. This sample has approximately 260,000 distinct CDR3 sequences in its table, and around 7.8% of those were observed once. The top ten clones comprise 6.5% to 7% of the sample. The full study reports these points: According to the report, matched synovial fluid samples from ankylosing spondylitis patients were significantly enriched for the disease-linked clones. A TCR beta motif made up of eight highly homologous amino acid variants appeared to be characteristic of blood from ankylosing spondylitis patients. The disease-linked clones showed a CD8+ phenotype and occurred at relatively low frequencies in peripheral blood. Some of the motif variants had been reported before in the synovial fluid and blood of reactive arthritis patients, a finding that suggests common disease-initiation mechanisms.

V is cut by 4 bases and J by 5 bases, and the space between the germline ends is 17 bases. Looking up the germline V gene yields CDR1 LGHNA and CDR2 YSLEER. Inclusive of the bounding cysteine and phenylalanine, the CDR3 is 16 residues long. Of all the DNA, just the CDR3 is kept, 48 bases in frame from base 1. This clonotype has a count of ten or more. This clone's antigen is unknown. Base qualities are missing; no much larger clone stands one base away. The sample comprised blood, either unsorted or a sorted T cell fraction (not recorded which). The V and J genes are TRBV4-3 and TRBJ1-4; the D gene is perhaps TRBD1, on 5 matching bases. The receptor was derived from a male donor with ankylosing spondylitis or in good health (not recorded which). Here is the DNA: TGCGCCAGCAGCCGAGGGGCTGGGCAGTTCAATGAAAAACTGTTTTTT. The encoded protein is CASSRGAGQFNEKLFF.